This T cell receptor beta chain appears in the sequencing data of a study of T cell repertoires in cytomegalovirus infection. Looking at the study overall: Indicated by public TCR beta signatures were CMV infection and matching HLA type.

The germline gives CDR1 SGHDN, CDR2 FVKESK. Trimming took 4 bases from V and 6 from J, leaving 12 bases between them. The CDR3 is 13 amino acids. TCRdb reanalysed the reads using MiXCR and keeps one entry per CDR3 protein. The table shows 100,000 or so distinct CDR3 sequences, with 20% to 30% occurring only once. General observations from the study: HLA-C-restricted CMV-specific TCR beta clonotypes prevailed in the ex vivo response. Cumulative frequency of public TCR beta families picked out carriers of CMV plus the relevant HLA.

This clonotype was observed a handful of times. Antigen: not known. This TCR came from a human donor in good health (CMV status not recorded). Some clones in this sample may be carry-over from other donors' samples. The material sequenced was CD8+ T cells from PBMCs. The V and J genes are TRBV14 and TRBJ1-1, with D possibly being TRBD1 (5 bases). In DNA form, the CDR3 reads TGTGCCAGCAGCCTGAGCGGGGCCGCTGAAGCTTTCTTT. It is translated as CASSLSGAAEAFF.